A single sample gave rise to the 15 T cell receptor beta chains below, sequenced in a study of cytotoxic CD8 clonotypes in ibrutinib-treated CLL. Repertoires were generated with immunoSEQ multiplex PCR, while TCRdb's copy carries only in-frame clones and drops some. The sample carries fewer than 50,000 clones, 65% recorded once. The specimen was PBMCs, collected after 24 months of ibrutinib treatment. The receptor source for this set is a human donor with chronic lymphocytic leukemia.

This chain links TRBV11-2 with TRBJ2-2; 9 nucleotides agree with TRBD1. The germline gives CDR1 SGHAT, CDR2 FQNNGV. The CDR3 is made up of 15 amino acids. Losses at the gene ends were 5 bases for V and 5 bases for J; bases not matched to a gene: 6. The CDR3, as DNA: TGTGCCAGCAGCCCGACCGGGACAGGGACCGGGGAGCTGTTTTTT. Its protein product is CASSPTGTGTGELFF. Variable domain in full (rest from reference TRBV11-2 and TRBJ2-2): EAGVAQSPRYKIIEKRQSVAFWCNPISGHATLYWYQQILGQGPKLLIQFQNNGVVDDSQLPKDRFSAERLKGVDSTLKIQPAKLEDSAVYLCASSPTGTGTGELFFGEGSRLTVL.

This clone was detected only a few times. The chain has TRBV5-4 and TRBJ2-7, with TRBD2 identical over 8 bases. The germline V gene has CDR1 SGHNT and CDR2 YYREEE (reference sequence). With V trimmed by 0 bases and J by 6 bases, 11 bases remained unmatched. The CDR3 sequence is 16 residues long. CDR3 in amino acids: CASSLGVSGEPGEQYF. The CDR3 region has the DNA TGTGCCAGCAGCTTGGGAGTTAGCGGGGAACCGGGCGAGCAGTACTTC.

The V gene is TRBV6-5, the J gene TRBJ1-1; the D is unclear. In germline, CDR1 is MNHEY, CDR2 SVGAGI. The CDR3 spans 13 residues. V lost 7 bases and J lost 0, with 9 bases in between. Written as DNA, the CDR3 is TGTGCCAGCAATTTAGGCATGAACACTGAAGCTTTCTTT. Amino acid sequence: CASNLGMNTEAFF.

The gene calls are TRBV7-2 and TRBJ2-7, with D possibly called TRBD1 or TRBD2 (5 bases each). CDR3 length equals 15 residues. Germline lookup yields CDR1 SGHTA and CDR2 FQGNSA. V was pared by 5 bases and J by 2 bases, with 16 bases between. In nucleotides, the CDR3 is TGTGCCAGCAGCCCCGCCGGGACCTCCGCCTACGAGCAGTACTTC. Protein sequence: CASSPAGTSAYEQYF.

The chain uses TRBV15 and TRBJ2-7; TRBD2 is a possible D gene (6 bases). Germline values: CDR1 LNHNV, CDR2 YYDKDF (reference sequence). V was pared by 7 bases and J by 2 bases, with 15 bases between. The CDR3 is 14 residues long. This CDR3 reads CATMEIGGTYEQYF. As DNA, the CDR3 is TGTGCCACCATGGAGATAGGAGGGACCTACGAGCAGTACTTC.

This rearrangement joins TRBV6-1 to TRBJ2-7; no definite D call. This CDR3 contains 12 residues. V was cut by 6 bases and J by 5 bases, with 11 bases left in between. The germline CDR1 and CDR2 sequences are MNHNS and SASEGT. This CDR3 is CASRVLSHEQYF. The CDR3 DNA sequence: TGTGCCAGCAGGGTCCTTAGCCACGAGCAGTACTTC.

The CDR3 bases are TGTGCCAGAAGCTTACCAACCCGATACAAAGGGACATTTTGTTTCTTT. Translating gives CARSLPTRYKGTFCFF. The rearrangement uses TRBV5-3 and TRBJ1-1; possible D gene TRBD1, 6 bases. TRBV5-3 is sorted into the ORF group, with uncertain function. This CDR3 is built from 16 residues. V lost 2 bases and J lost 13, with 27 bases in between.

The chain couples TRBV10-1 to TRBJ1-1; D is unresolved. Looked up from germline, CDR1 is WNHNN and CDR2 is SYGVQD (reference sequence). CDR3 length: 15 residues. V lost 0 bases and J lost 1, with 9 bases in between. CDR3 in DNA: TGCGCCAGCAGTGAGTCGAGACACTCGAACACTGAAGCTTTCTTT. It yields the protein CASSESRHSNTEAFF.

The V call is TRBV30, the J call TRBJ1-2, with D unclear. CDR3 length equals 16 residues. Trimming cost V 1 base and J 0 bases, with 15 bases left between them. Germline V lookup: CDR1 GTSNPN, CDR2 SVGIG (reference sequence). The CDR3 region has the DNA TGTGCCTGGAGTGCCCGGACGCCCAGGACTAACTATGGCTACACCTTC. Translated, it gives CAWSARTPRTNYGYTF.

This clone has a handful of counts. The chain recombines TRBV18 with TRBJ1-1; D unresolved. The CDR3 extends over 14 amino acids. CDR1 KGHSH and CDR2 LQKENI come from the germline V gene. Trimming took off 1 base at V and 3 bases at J, with 9 bases between the two ends. CDR3 in DNA: TGTGCCAGCTCACCACTCGGGAGCTACACTGAAGCTTTCTTT. Amino acid sequence: CASSPLGSYTEAFF.

The genes are TRBV5-1 and TRBJ2-5; TRBD2 matches 7 bases. Germline V gene lookup returns CDR1 SGHRS and CDR2 YFSETQ. This CDR3 region has 14 residues. V lost 1 base and J lost 4; bases outside the gene matches: 4. The CDR3 coding sequence is TGCGCCAGCAGCTTGATTTGGGAGGGAGAGACCCAGTACTTC. Its protein product is CASSLIWEGETQYF.

This chain joins TRBV14 and TRBJ2-5, with 9 nucleotides matching TRBD2. After removal of 0 bases from V and 10 bases from J, the junction contained 9 bases not matched to a gene. CDR3 size: 15 residues. CDR1 is SGHDN and CDR2 is FVKESK in the germline V gene. CDR3 coding DNA: TGTGCCAGCAGCCAAGATAGCGGGAGCCGGGCGGGCCAGTACTTC. The encoded protein is CASSQDSGSRAGQYF.

DNA of the CDR3: TGTGCCAGCAGTGACGACTTATTAGGCTATGGCTACACCTTC. Protein: CASSDDLLGYGYTF. The rearrangement links TRBV2 to TRBJ1-2; no clear D gene. This CDR3 spans 14 amino acids. Germline V gene data show CDR1 as SNHLY and CDR2 as FYNNEI. V dropped 3 bases and J dropped 4 bases, with 12 bases sitting between them.

The J gene is TRBJ2-3, the V gene TRBV10-3; TRBD2 matches 10 bases. The J segment lost 5 bases and the V segment lost 3 bases, leaving 5 bases of the junction unmatched. The CDR3 loop spans 15 amino acids. Germline values: CDR1 ENHRY, CDR2 SYGVKD. The CDR3 sequence: CAISDSQRGGDTQYF. The CDR3 DNA reads as TGTGCCATCAGTGACAGCCAGCGGGGGGGAGATACGCAGTATTTT.

DNA of the CDR3: TGTGCCAGCAGTGAAGGTACAAGCAATCAGCCCCAGCATTTT. This sequence encodes CASSEGTSNQPQHF. This rearrangement joins TRBV2 to TRBJ1-5; D not certain. The CDR3 runs 14 residues. The germline V gene has CDR1 SNHLY and CDR2 FYNNEI. V lost 1 base to trimming and J lost 1 base, with 5 bases between them. Variable domain in full (rest from reference TRBV2 and TRBJ1-5): EPEVTQTPSHQVTQMGQEVILRCVPISNHLYFYWYRQILGQKVEFLVSFYNNEISEKSEIFDDQFSVERPDGSNFTLKIRSTKLEDSAMYFCASSEGTSNQPQHFGDGTRLSIL.